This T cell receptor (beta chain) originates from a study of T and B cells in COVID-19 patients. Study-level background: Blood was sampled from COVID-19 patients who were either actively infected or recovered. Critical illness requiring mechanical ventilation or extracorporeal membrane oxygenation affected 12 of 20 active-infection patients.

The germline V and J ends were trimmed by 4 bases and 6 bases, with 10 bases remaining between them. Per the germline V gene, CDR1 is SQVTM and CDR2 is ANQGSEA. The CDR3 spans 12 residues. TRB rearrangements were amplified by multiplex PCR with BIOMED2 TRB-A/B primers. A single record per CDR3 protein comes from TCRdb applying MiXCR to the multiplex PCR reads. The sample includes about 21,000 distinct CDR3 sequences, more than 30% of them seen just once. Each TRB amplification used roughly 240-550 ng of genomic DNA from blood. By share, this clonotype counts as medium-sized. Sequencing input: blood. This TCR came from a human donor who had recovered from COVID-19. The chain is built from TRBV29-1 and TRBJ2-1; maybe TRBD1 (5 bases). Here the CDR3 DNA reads TGCAGCGTTGCCAGGGCCCGCAATGAGCAGTTCTTC. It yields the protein CSVARARNEQFF.